Below, one T cell receptor beta chain is given with its context. What it binds is not known. 60 Vbeta and 13 Jbeta primers were used in PCR. Repertoires were generated with immunoSEQ multiplex PCR, while TCRdb's copy carries only in-frame clones and drops some. This sample yields approximately 200,000 clones, of which 65% to 90% are seen a single time; less than 2.5% belongs to the top ten. The data were taken from a study of cytomegalovirus exposure and HLA in healthy donors. Findings and caveats of the study: Later, TCR association rates were found to vary by HLA locus, highest for DRB1 and lowest for HLA-C.

The V gene's germline CDR1 is SGHDT and CDR2 YYEEEE. The CDR3 spans 16 residues. The V and J ends lost 3 bases and 8 bases respectively, with 23 bases between them. The chain uses TRBV5-6 and TRBJ1-2; D remains ambiguous. The receptor's source is a woman in her 50s in good health and CMV-seronegative. What was sequenced was PBMCs. This CDR3 reads CASSWVGEGVVYGYTF. CDR3 DNA sequence: TGTGCCAGCAGCTGGGTCGGGGAAGGAGTGGTATACGGCTACACCTTC.